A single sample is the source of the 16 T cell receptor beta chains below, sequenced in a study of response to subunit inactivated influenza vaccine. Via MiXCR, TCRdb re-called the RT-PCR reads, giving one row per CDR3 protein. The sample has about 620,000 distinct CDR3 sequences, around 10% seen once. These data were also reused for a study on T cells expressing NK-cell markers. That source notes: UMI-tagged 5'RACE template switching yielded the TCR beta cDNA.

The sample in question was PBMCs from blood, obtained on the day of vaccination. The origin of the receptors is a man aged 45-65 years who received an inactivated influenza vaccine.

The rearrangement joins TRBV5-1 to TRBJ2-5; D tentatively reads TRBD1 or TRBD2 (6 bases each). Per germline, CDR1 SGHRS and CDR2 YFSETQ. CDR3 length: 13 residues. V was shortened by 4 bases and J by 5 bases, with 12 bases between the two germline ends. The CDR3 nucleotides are TGCGCCAGCAGCGGTTGGGGGGCGGAGACCCAGTACTTC. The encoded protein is CASSGWGAETQYF.

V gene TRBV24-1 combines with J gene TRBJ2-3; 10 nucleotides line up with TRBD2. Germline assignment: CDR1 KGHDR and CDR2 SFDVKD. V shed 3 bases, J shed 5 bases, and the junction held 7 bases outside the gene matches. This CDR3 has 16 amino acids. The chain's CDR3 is CATSDAAGTSVDTQYF. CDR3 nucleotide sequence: TGTGCCACCAGTGATGCCGCCGGGACTAGCGTAGATACGCAGTATTTT.

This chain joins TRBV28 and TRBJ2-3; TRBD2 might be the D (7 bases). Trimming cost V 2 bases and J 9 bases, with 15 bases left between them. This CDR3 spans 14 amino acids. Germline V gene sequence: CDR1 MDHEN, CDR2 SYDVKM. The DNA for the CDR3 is TGTGCCAGCAGTTTACCCTCGGGGGGCAGGACGCAGTATTTT. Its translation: CASSLPSGGRTQYF.

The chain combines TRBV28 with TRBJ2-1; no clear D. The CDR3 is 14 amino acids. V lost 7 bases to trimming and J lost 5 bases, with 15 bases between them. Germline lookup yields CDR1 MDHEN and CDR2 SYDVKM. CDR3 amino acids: CASMSALRHNEQFF. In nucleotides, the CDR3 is TGTGCCAGCATGAGTGCTTTAAGGCACAATGAGCAGTTCTTC.

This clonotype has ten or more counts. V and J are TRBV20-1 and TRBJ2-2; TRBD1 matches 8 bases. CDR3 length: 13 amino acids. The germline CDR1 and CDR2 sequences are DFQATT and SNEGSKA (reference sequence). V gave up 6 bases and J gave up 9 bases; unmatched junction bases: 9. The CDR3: CSATGQGPRELFF. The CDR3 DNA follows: TGCAGTGCCACCGGACAGGGTCCGCGGGAGCTGTTTTTT.

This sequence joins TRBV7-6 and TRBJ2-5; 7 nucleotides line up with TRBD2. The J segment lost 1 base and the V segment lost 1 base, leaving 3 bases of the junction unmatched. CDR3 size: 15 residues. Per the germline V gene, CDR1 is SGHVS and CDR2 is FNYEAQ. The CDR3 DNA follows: TGTGCCAGCAGCTTAGGAGCGGGGATCCAAGAGACCCAGTACTTC. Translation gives CASSLGAGIQETQYF.

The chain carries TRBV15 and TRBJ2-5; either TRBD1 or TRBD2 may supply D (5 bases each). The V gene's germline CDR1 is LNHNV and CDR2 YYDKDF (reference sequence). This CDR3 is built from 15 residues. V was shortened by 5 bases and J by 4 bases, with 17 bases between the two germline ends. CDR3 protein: CATSPEWAGRETQYF. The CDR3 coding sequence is TGTGCCACCAGCCCAGAGTGGGCAGGGAGAGAGACCCAGTACTTC.

CDR3 protein: CATSSGEGTDTQYF. The CDR3 DNA sequence: TGTGCCACCAGCAGCGGGGAGGGGACAGATACGCAGTATTTT. The chain recombines TRBV15 with TRBJ2-3, with 7 bases identical to TRBD2. Germline V gene lookup returns CDR1 LNHNV and CDR2 YYDKDF (reference sequence). The V and J ends lost 3 bases and 3 bases, in that order; junction bases with no gene match: 3. CDR3 length: 14 amino acids.

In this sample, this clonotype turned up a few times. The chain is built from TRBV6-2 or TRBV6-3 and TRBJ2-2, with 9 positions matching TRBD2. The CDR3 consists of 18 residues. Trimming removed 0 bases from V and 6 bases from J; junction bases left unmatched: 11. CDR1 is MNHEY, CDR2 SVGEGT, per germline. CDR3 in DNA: TGTGCCAGCAGTTACTCTATGGTCGGGACTAGCTTTTCCGGGGAGCTGTTTTTT. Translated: CASSYSMVGTSFSGELFF.

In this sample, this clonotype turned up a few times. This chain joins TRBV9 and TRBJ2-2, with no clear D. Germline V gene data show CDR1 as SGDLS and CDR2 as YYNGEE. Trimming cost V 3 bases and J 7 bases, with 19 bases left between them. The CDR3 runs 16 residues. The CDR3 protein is CASSARTARGDGELFF. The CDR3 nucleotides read TGTGCCAGCAGCGCCCGGACCGCCCGAGGTGACGGGGAGCTGTTTTTT.

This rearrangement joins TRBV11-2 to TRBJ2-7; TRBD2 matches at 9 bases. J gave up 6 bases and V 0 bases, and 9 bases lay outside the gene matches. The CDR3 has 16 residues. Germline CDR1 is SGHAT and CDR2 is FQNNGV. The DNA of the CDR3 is TGTGCCAGCAGCTTAGATGGGCTAGCGGGAAGGATCGAGCAGTACTTC. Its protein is CASSLDGLAGRIEQYF.

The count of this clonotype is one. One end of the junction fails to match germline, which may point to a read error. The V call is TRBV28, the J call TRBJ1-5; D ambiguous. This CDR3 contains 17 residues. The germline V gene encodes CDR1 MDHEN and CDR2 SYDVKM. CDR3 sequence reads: CASSFIGLRRSNQPHHF. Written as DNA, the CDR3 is TGTGCCAGCAGTTTTATTGGGCTCAGAAGAAGCAATCAGCCCCATCATTTT.

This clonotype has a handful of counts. In DNA, the CDR3 is TGTGCCAGCTCATTTCTAGCGGGGGATCAAGAGACCCAGTACTTC. Residues: CASSFLAGDQETQYF. This chain joins TRBV18 and TRBJ2-5; 10 bases map to TRBD2. Germline values: CDR1 KGHSH, CDR2 LQKENI. The ends lost 5 bases at V and 2 bases at J; junction bases unmatched: 5. CDR3 length: 15 amino acids.

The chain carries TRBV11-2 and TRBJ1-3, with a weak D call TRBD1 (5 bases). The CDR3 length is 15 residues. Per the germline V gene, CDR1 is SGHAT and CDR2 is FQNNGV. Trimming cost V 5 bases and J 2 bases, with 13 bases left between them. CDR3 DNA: TGTGCCAGCAGCCAATTCTTGGGGGCTGGAAACACCATATATTTT. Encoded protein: CASSQFLGAGNTIYF.

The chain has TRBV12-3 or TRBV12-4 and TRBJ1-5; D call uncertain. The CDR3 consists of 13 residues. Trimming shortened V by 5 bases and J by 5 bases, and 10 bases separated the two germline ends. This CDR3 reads CASSPNGYQPQHF. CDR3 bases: TGTGCCAGCAGTCCCAACGGTTATCAGCCCCAGCATTTT.

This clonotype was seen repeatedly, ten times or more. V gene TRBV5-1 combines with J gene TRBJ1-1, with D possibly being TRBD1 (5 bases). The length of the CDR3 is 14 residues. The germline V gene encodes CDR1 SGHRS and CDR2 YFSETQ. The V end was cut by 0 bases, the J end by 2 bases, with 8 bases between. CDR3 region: CASSLETENTEAFF. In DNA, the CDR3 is TGCGCCAGCAGCTTGGAGACAGAAAACACTGAAGCTTTCTTT. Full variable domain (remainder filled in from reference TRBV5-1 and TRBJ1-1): KAGVTQTPRYLIKTRGQQVTLSCSPISGHRSVSWYQQTPGQGLQFLFEYFSETQRNKGNFPGRFSGRQFSNSRSEMNVSTLELGDSALYLCASSLETENTEAFFGQGTRLTVV.